This TCR beta chain was sequenced during a study of T cells in Graves' hyperthyroidism and ophthalmopathy. Amplification targeted TCR beta CDR3 regions from RNA transcripts. RT-PCR in the first round (using the HTBI primer set) targeted the TCR CDR3. TCRdb re-derived calls from the multiplex PCR reads in MiXCR, one entry per CDR3 protein. The sample yields approximately 210,000 distinct CDR3 sequences, 15% to 20% seen once. This clonotype came up many times. Germline V CDR1 and CDR2: MNHEY, SMNVEV (reference sequence). CDR3 length: 14 amino acids. The ends lost 6 bases at V and 7 bases at J; junction bases unmatched: 7. No ophthalmopathy progression within 18 months constituted stable Graves' hyperthyroidism. For the diagnoses, clinical symptoms, serum thyroxine and TRAb, thyroid ultrasound and orbital computed tomography were used.

The V gene is TRBV27, the J gene TRBJ1-5; 9 nucleotides align to TRBD1. The TCR comes from a man in his fifties or sixties with Graves' hyperthyroidism. The sequenced sample consisted of blood. CDR3: CASRRTGVRQPQHF. The CDR3 region has the DNA TGTGCCAGCAGGCGGACAGGGGTGAGGCAGCCCCAGCATTTT.